Each of the 15 T cell receptor beta chains below was sequenced from the same sample in a study of T cell repertoires in cytomegalovirus infection. TCRdb passed the reads through MiXCR, listing each CDR3 protein once. This table has hundreds of thousands of distinct CDR3 sequences, under 40% appearing once. Sequenced input: PBMCs. These receptor sequences come from a human donor in good health (CMV status not recorded). Some clones in this sample may be carry-over from other donors' samples.

This chain links TRBV12-3 or TRBV12-4 with TRBJ2-1; D is undetermined. There are 13 residues in the CDR3. V was pared by 6 bases and J by 2 bases, with 8 bases between. The CDR3 coding sequence is TGTGCCAGCAGCCCCGTGGCCTACAATGAGCAGTTCTTC. Protein: CASSPVAYNEQFF.

The chain has TRBV27 and TRBJ2-1; D may be TRBD2 (5 bases). Germline V gene sequence: CDR1 MNHEY, CDR2 SMNVEV (reference sequence). This CDR3 contains 14 residues. Trimming left V 6 bases short and J 0 bases short, with 9 bases between. As DNA, the CDR3 is TGTGCCAGCAGAGCGGTTAACTCCTACAATGAGCAGTTCTTC. Its protein product is CASRAVNSYNEQFF.

Worth noting for this clonotype: A read error may produce the germline difference seen at one junction end. This rearrangement joins TRBV6-8 to TRBJ1-5; 8 bases line up with TRBD1. This CDR3 contains 16 residues. CDR1 and CDR2 from the germline V gene are MNHGY and SAAAGT. This chain's CDR3 is CASSPDRGLGNQLQHF. As DNA, the CDR3 is TGTGCCAGCAGTCCCGACAGGGGTCTTGGCAATCAGCTCCAGCATTTT.

This rearrangement joins TRBV3-1 to TRBJ2-5; the match to TRBD2 covers 7 bases. Germline V gene lookup returns CDR1 LGHDT and CDR2 YNNKEL (reference sequence). CDR3 length equals 16 residues. Trimming at V came to 3 bases and at J to 0 bases, leaving 7 bases not matched to a gene. The CDR3 region is CASSHLTGGDQETQYF. CDR3 nucleotide sequence: TGTGCCAGCAGCCACCTAACGGGAGGAGACCAAGAGACCCAGTACTTC.

The V gene is TRBV19, the J gene TRBJ2-1; TRBD2 might be the D (6 bases). Germline loops: CDR1 LNHDA, CDR2 SQIVND (reference sequence). The CDR3 is 15 amino acids. V was shortened by 9 bases and J by 2 bases, with 17 bases between the two germline ends. In nucleotides, the CDR3 is TGTGCCAGCTTCCCCGGGACTGGTACCTACAATGAGCAGTTCTTC. Translating gives CASFPGTGTYNEQFF.

The chain combines TRBV9 with TRBJ2-1; no reliable D call. Looked up from germline, CDR1 is SGDLS and CDR2 is YYNGEE. V shed 4 bases and J shed 5 bases, with 10 bases lying between them. This CDR3 contains 13 residues. CDR3 loop: CASSPRPDNEQFF. In nucleotides, the CDR3 is TGTGCCAGCAGCCCTAGACCAGACAATGAGCAGTTCTTC.

The chain uses TRBV9 and TRBJ1-6; D is possibly TRBD1 (5 bases). The CDR3 spans 15 residues. Deletions cut 0 bases from V and 4 bases from J, with 8 bases between. CDR1 and CDR2 from the germline V gene are SGDLS and YYNGEE. In DNA, the CDR3 is TGTGCCAGCAGCGTAGATGGGGCGTATAATTCACCCCTCCACTTT. Translation gives CASSVDGAYNSPLHF. The full variable domain, its missing parts supplied by reference TRBV9 and TRBJ1-6, is DSGVTQTPKHLITATGQRVTLRCSPRSGDLSVYWYQQSLDQGLQFLIQYYNGEERAKGNILERFSAQQFPDLHSELNLSSLELGDSALYFCASSVDGAYNSPLHFGNGTRLTVT.

The chain couples TRBV20-1 to TRBJ2-7, with unresolved D. The length of the CDR3 is 13 residues. V dropped 6 bases and J dropped 5 bases, with 17 bases sitting between them. The germline gives CDR1 DFQATT, CDR2 SNEGSKA (reference sequence). This CDR3 is CSAITPSRHEQYF. The CDR3 DNA follows: TGCAGTGCCATAACTCCCAGCAGACACGAGCAGTACTTC.

The J gene is TRBJ1-2, the V gene TRBV11-2; D may be TRBD1 (5 bases). From germline, CDR1 is SGHAT and CDR2 FQNNGV. The CDR3 loop spans 11 amino acids. The germline V and J ends were trimmed by 4 bases and 8 bases, with 8 bases remaining between them. CDR3 loop: CASSSWGGYTF. The CDR3 bases are TGTGCCAGCAGCTCATGGGGGGGCTACACCTTC. Using reference TRBV11-2 and TRBJ1-2 for the parts outside the CDR3, the full variable domain is EAGVAQSPRYKIIEKRQSVAFWCNPISGHATLYWYQQILGQGPKLLIQFQNNGVVDDSQLPKDRFSAERLKGVDSTLKIQPAKLEDSAVYLCASSSWGGYTFGSGTRLTVV.

This chain links TRBV28 with TRBJ2-1; D tentatively reads TRBD1 or TRBD2 (6 bases each). Between the trimmed V and J ends, which lost 6 bases and 8 bases, there was a span of 23 bases. The CDR3 consists of 16 residues. Germline V lookup: CDR1 MDHEN, CDR2 SYDVKM. CDR3 loop: CASRPTGAFVGDEQFF. Here the CDR3 DNA reads TGTGCCAGCAGACCCACGGGGGCCTTCGTGGGTGATGAGCAGTTCTTC.

The rearrangement uses TRBV28 and TRBJ1-1; D unclear. With 4 bases removed from V and 8 bases from J, the gap between germline ends came to 14 bases. The CDR3 runs 13 residues. The germline V gene has CDR1 MDHEN and CDR2 SYDVKM. The CDR3 is CASSYQARSEAFF. In nucleotides, the CDR3 is TGTGCCAGCAGTTATCAGGCAAGGAGCGAAGCTTTCTTT.

This clonotype has more than one count but fewer than ten. The chain is built from TRBV9 and TRBJ2-4; a possible D gene is TRBD1 (5 bases). This CDR3 has 18 residues. Germline V gene sequence: CDR1 SGDLS, CDR2 YYNGEE. With 4 bases removed from V and 1 base from J, the gap between germline ends came to 21 bases. CDR3 DNA: TGTGCCAGCAGCACAGGAAGTCAAGGGCTTCGGGCCAAAAACATTCAGTACTTC. Its protein is CASSTGSQGLRAKNIQYF.

The chain uses TRBV7-2 and TRBJ1-1; 8 bases fit TRBD1. The junction had 3 bases not matched to a gene; V was cut back by 3 bases and J by 3 bases. CDR1 is SGHTA, CDR2 FQGNSA, per germline. CDR3 length equals 14 residues. The CDR3 DNA reads TGTGCCAGCAGCTTCACGACAGGGGACACTGAAGCTTTCTTT. Translated: CASSFTTGDTEAFF.

V usage is TRBV6-1 and J usage is TRBJ2-3, with D perhaps matching TRBD1 (5 bases). Germline CDR1 is MNHNS and CDR2 is SASEGT. The V end was cut by 4 bases, the J end by 2 bases, with 10 bases between. The length of the CDR3 is 14 residues. CDR3 sequence reads: CASSGGAFTDTQYF. The CDR3 bases are TGTGCCAGCAGTGGGGGCGCTTTCACAGATACGCAGTATTTT.

There are a few counts of this clonotype. The chain recombines TRBV12-3 or TRBV12-4 with TRBJ2-1; tentatively, D is TRBD2 (7 bases). The V end was cut by 3 bases, the J end by 8 bases, with 11 bases between. This CDR3 has 13 amino acids. CDR3 in amino acids: CASSLGGADEQFF. Written as DNA, the CDR3 is TGTGCCAGCAGTTTGGGGGGGGCGGATGAGCAGTTCTTC.